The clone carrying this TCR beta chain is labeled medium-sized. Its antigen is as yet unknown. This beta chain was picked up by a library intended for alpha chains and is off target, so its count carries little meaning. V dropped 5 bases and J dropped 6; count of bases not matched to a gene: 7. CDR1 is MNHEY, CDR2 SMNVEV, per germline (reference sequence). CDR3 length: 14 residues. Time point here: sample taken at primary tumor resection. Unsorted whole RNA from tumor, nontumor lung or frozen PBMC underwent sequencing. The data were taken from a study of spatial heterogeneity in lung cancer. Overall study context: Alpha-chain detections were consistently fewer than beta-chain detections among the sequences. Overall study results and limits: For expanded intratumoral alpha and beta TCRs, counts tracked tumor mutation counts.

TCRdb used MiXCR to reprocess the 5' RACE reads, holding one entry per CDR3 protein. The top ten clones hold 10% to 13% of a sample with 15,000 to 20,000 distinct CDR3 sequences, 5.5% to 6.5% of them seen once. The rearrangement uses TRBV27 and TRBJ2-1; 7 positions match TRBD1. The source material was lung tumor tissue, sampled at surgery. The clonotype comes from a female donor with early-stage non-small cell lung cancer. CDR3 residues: CASSPRTGLNEQFF. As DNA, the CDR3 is TGTGCCAGCAGTCCCCGGACAGGCCTCAATGAGCAGTTCTTC.